The 7 T cell receptor beta chains below all came from one sample that was sequenced in a study of T cell changes during pregnancy in multiple sclerosis. TCRdb's table, derived via immunoSEQ multiplex PCR, lists solely in-frame clones and lacks some. The data show approximately 48,000 clones, more than 85% seen once. Material: CD4+ T cells from peripheral blood mononuclear cells, obtained after pregnancy. The receptor source for this set is a female donor with multiple sclerosis, enrolled in a pregnancy study.

V is TRBV6-1 and J is TRBJ1-2; 7 bases fit TRBD1. CDR1 and CDR2 from the germline V gene are MNHNS and SASEGT. The CDR3 runs to 15 residues. V was clipped by 1 base and J by 4 bases; unmatched bases: 6. CDR3: CASSEGQGGFYGYTF. As DNA, the CDR3 is TGTGCCAGCAGTGAAGGACAGGGCGGCTTCTATGGCTACACCTTC.

The rearrangement links TRBV7-9 to TRBJ2-1; D gene ambiguous. The CDR3 consists of 14 residues. Trimming left V 5 bases short and J 5 bases short, with 13 bases between. CDR1 is SEHNR and CDR2 is FQNEAQ in the germline V gene (reference sequence). DNA for the CDR3: TGTGCCAGCAGCCGGATACAGCAAAACAATGAGCAGTTCTTC. Its translation: CASSRIQQNNEQFF. The full variable domain, rest sourced from reference TRBV7-9 and TRBJ2-1, is DTGVSQNPRHKITKRGQNVTFRCDPISEHNRLYWYRQTLGQGPEFLTYFQNEAQLEKSRLLSDRFSAERPKGSFSTLEIQRTEQGDSAMYLCASSRIQQNNEQFFGPGTRLTVL.

V is TRBV14 and J is TRBJ1-1; unclear D gene. Germline assignment: CDR1 SGHDN and CDR2 FVKESK. Trimming pared 4 bases from V and 0 bases from J, leaving 9 bases between. CDR3 length equals 14 residues. The CDR3 region has the DNA TGTGCCAGCAGCCTGAGATCCTTGAACACTGAAGCTTTCTTT. It specifies CASSLRSLNTEAFF.

This chain connects TRBV6-5 to TRBJ1-1; 7 bases map to TRBD1. CDR1 is MNHEY and CDR2 is SVGAGI in the germline V gene. This CDR3 contains 14 residues. Trimming at V came to 6 bases and at J to 2 bases, leaving 6 bases not matched to a gene. CDR3 protein: CASRQQGRNTEAFF. The CDR3 DNA follows: TGTGCCAGCAGACAACAGGGGCGTAACACTGAAGCTTTCTTT.

This chain links TRBV6-1 with TRBJ1-2; TRBD1 might be the D (6 bases). Deletions cut 2 bases from V and 1 base from J, with 11 bases between. There are 15 residues in the CDR3. Germline CDR1 is MNHNS and CDR2 is SASEGT. The CDR3 region is CASSEWGGLNYGYTF. CDR3 DNA sequence: TGTGCCAGCAGTGAATGGGGGGGCCTTAACTATGGCTACACCTTC.

To note about this clone: This same CDR3 is encoded by further DNA sequences in the sample. The gene calls are TRBV28 and TRBJ2-7; D gene uncertain. Germline CDR1 MDHEN, CDR2 SYDVKM. Deletions cut 6 bases from V and 4 bases from J, with 7 bases between. This CDR3 has 11 residues. The CDR3 loop is CASRRWYEQYF. CDR3 sequence (DNA): TGTGCCAGCAGGCGCTGGTACGAGCAGTACTTC.

The chain carries TRBV7-2 and TRBJ2-7; 9 nucleotides agree with TRBD1. Trimming at V came to 2 bases and at J to 6 bases, leaving 8 bases not matched to a gene. Germline CDR1 reads SGHTA; CDR2 reads FQGNSA. This CDR3 is built from 15 residues. The chain's CDR3 is CASSLWGTGSAEQYF. In DNA, the CDR3 is TGTGCCAGCAGCTTATGGGGGACAGGGTCGGCCGAGCAGTACTTC. The full variable domain, rest sourced from reference TRBV7-2 and TRBJ2-7, is GAGVSQSPSNKVTEKGKDVELRCDPISGHTALYWYRQSLGQGLEFLIYFQGNSAPDKSGLPSDRFSAERTGGSVSTLTIQRTQQEDSAVYLCASSLWGTGSAEQYFGPGTRLTVT.